The T cell receptor (beta chain) described here comes from a study of shared clonotypes between healthy human individuals. CDR1 LNHNV and CDR2 YYDKDF come from the germline V gene (reference sequence). CDR3 length equals 14 residues. With 4 bases removed from V and 4 bases from J, the gap between germline ends came to 8 bases. The protocol was immunoSEQ multiplex PCR, while the TCRdb copy is restricted to in-frame clones and leaves out a portion. The sample yields 500,000 to 700,000 clones, approximately 95% seen once. As defined, naive CD8 cells were CD45RO-negative and positively selected for CCR7, with terminally differentiated effector memory CD45RA+ cells excluded. The count of this clone is one.

The chain couples TRBV15 to TRBJ2-6; D unresolved. This TCR was recovered from a woman aged 25 to 45 in good health. The sample was naive CD8+ T cells sorted from blood. The CDR3 sequence: CATSTDLGANVLTF. DNA of the CDR3: TGTGCCACCAGCACAGACCTCGGGGCCAACGTCCTGACTTTC.